Listed here are 23 T cell receptor beta chains from one sample, sequenced in a study of shared clonotypes between healthy human individuals. Generated by immunoSEQ multiplex PCR, the TCRdb table keeps only in-frame clones and is missing some. The sample has under 850,000 clones, 55% to 80% seen once. Material: memory CD4+ T cells sorted from blood. The subset was: CD45RA-negative fraction. All receptors derive from a woman aged 25 to 39 in good health.

V usage is TRBV29-1 and J usage is TRBJ1-1; TRBD1 matches 8 bases. The V segment lost 8 bases and the J segment 0 bases; nucleotides outside the gene matches: 5. CDR1 is SQVTM and CDR2 is ANQGSEA in the germline V gene. There are 13 residues in the CDR3. CDR3 sequence reads: CSSTTGVNTEAFF. For the CDR3, the DNA is TGCAGCTCCACGACAGGGGTGAACACTGAAGCTTTCTTT.

The chain couples TRBV7-3 to TRBJ2-3, with D perhaps TRBD2 (5 bases). V dropped 6 bases and J dropped 4 bases, with 8 bases sitting between them. This CDR3 contains 12 residues. Germline CDR1 SGHTA, CDR2 FQGTGA. CDR3 nucleotide sequence: TGTGCCAGCAGGGGAGAGGCAGATACGCAGTATTTT. Translated, it gives CASRGEADTQYF.

The chain joins TRBV7-9 to TRBJ2-6, with D unresolved. CDR3 length: 17 residues. Germline CDR1 is SEHNR and CDR2 is FQNEAQ (reference sequence). The V and J ends lost 8 bases and 0 bases respectively, with 17 bases between them. Here the CDR3 reads CASSAHYSSSGANVLTF. DNA for the CDR3: TGTGCCAGCTCTGCCCACTACTCTAGCTCTGGGGCCAACGTCCTGACTTTC.

The rearrangement uses TRBV2 and TRBJ2-6, with D unresolved. V was trimmed by 7 bases and J by 0 bases, leaving 10 bases between them. This CDR3 has 15 residues. CDR1 and CDR2 (germline): SNHLY, FYNNEI. In DNA form, the CDR3 reads TGTGCCAGCATCAAAACGGACTCTGGGGCCAACGTCCTGACTTTC. Translated: CASIKTDSGANVLTF.

The genes are TRBV28 and TRBJ1-5; D call uncertain. The V end was cut by 6 bases, the J end by 4 bases, with 13 bases between. Germline V gene data show CDR1 as MDHEN and CDR2 as SYDVKM. The CDR3 totals 14 residues. CDR3 sequence: CASRIRNRNQPQHF. In DNA, the CDR3 is TGTGCCAGCAGGATCCGTAATCGTAATCAGCCCCAGCATTTT. The variable domain in full, completed from reference TRBV28 and TRBJ1-5, reads DVKVTQSSRYLVKRTGEKVFLECVQDMDHENMFWYRQDPGLGLRLIYFSYDVKMKEKGDIPEGYSVSREKKERFSLILESASTNQTSMYLCASRIRNRNQPQHFGDGTRLSIL.

This clone came up a few times. This sequence joins TRBV5-1 and TRBJ1-5; no clear D gene. Germline CDR1 reads SGHRS; CDR2 reads YFSETQ. The CDR3 has 15 amino acids. Trimming took off 0 bases at V and 7 bases at J, with 14 bases between the two ends. The CDR3 here is CASSLDGSMGQPQHF. In nucleotides, the CDR3 is TGCGCCAGCAGCTTGGACGGGAGCATGGGCCAGCCCCAGCATTTT.

The chain recombines TRBV27 with TRBJ1-1; D is unclear. The CDR3 is made up of 16 amino acids. Germline V gene lookup returns CDR1 MNHEY and CDR2 SMNVEV (reference sequence). The V gene lost 4 bases and the J gene lost 1 base, with 16 bases spanning the gap. CDR3 coding DNA: TGTGCCAGCAGTTCCACCCCGCTTCTACGGAACACTGAAGCTTTCTTT. Protein product: CASSSTPLLRNTEAFF.

The V call is TRBV28, the J call TRBJ2-2, with TRBD2 as a possible D gene (6 bases). CDR3 length: 14 amino acids. Germline CDR1 and CDR2: MDHEN and SYDVKM. Between the trimmed V and J ends, which lost 10 bases and 1 base, there was a span of 13 bases. The CDR3 here is CATLSGLNTGELFF. The CDR3 nucleotides read TGTGCCACCCTCTCGGGACTGAACACCGGGGAGCTGTTTTTT.

CDR3 DNA: TGTGCCAGCAAGTTCGGAGGGGCCACCGGGGAGCTGTTTTTT. Protein sequence: CASKFGGATGELFF. The J gene is TRBJ2-2, the V gene TRBV2, with D possibly TRBD2 on 6 matching bases. The CDR3 covers 14 residues. V was trimmed by 7 bases and J by 4 bases, leaving 13 bases between them. CDR1 and CDR2 (germline): SNHLY, FYNNEI.

This clone has just one count. This chain joins TRBV4-1 and TRBJ1-3; unclear D gene. There are 16 residues in the CDR3. Trimming stripped 4 bases from V and 0 bases from J, with 13 bases between. Germline V gene lookup returns CDR1 MGHRA and CDR2 YSYEKL. This chain's CDR3 is CASSPRGGRSGNTIYF. As DNA, the CDR3 is TGCGCCAGCAGCCCCCGAGGAGGTCGCTCTGGAAACACCATATATTTT.

This clone was seen more than once but under ten times. This specimen includes other DNA sequences encoding the same CDR3. In nucleotides, the CDR3 is TGTGCCAGCAGCCCATCGGGCCGCAATCAGCCCCAGCATTTT. This codes for CASSPSGRNQPQHF. The J gene is TRBJ1-5, the V gene TRBV7-2; D uncertain. Trimming left V 5 bases short and J 2 bases short, with 10 bases between. This CDR3 has 14 residues. The germline CDR1 and CDR2 sequences are SGHTA and FQGNSA.

The chain combines TRBV10-2 with TRBJ2-7, with 7 nucleotides matching TRBD1. The V segment lost 7 bases and the J segment 4 bases; nucleotides outside the gene matches: 7. The germline V gene has CDR1 WSHSY and CDR2 SAAADI. The length of the CDR3 is 13 residues. The CDR3 sequence is CASTAGGMYEQYF. DNA of the CDR3: TGCGCCAGCACGGCAGGGGGTATGTACGAGCAGTACTTC.

The V gene is TRBV9, the J gene TRBJ2-7; 10 bases match TRBD2. Germline V gene sequence: CDR1 SGDLS, CDR2 YYNGEE. V was pared by 4 bases and J by 0 bases, with 4 bases of the junction left unmatched. The CDR3 has 15 amino acids. CDR3 DNA sequence: TGTGCCAGCAGCCCCGGACTAGCGGCCTCCTACGAGCAGTACTTC. Amino acids: CASSPGLAASYEQYF. Together with reference TRBV9 and TRBJ2-7, the CDR3 gives the full variable domain: DSGVTQTPKHLITATGQRVTLRCSPRSGDLSVYWYQQSLDQGLQFLIQYYNGEERAKGNILERFSAQQFPDLHSELNLSSLELGDSALYFCASSPGLAASYEQYFGPGTRLTVT.

This chain joins TRBV19 and TRBJ1-2; unclear D gene. The CDR3 sequence is 14 residues long. CDR1 and CDR2 (germline): LNHDA, SQIVND (reference sequence). Trimming cost V 3 bases and J 8 bases, with 16 bases left between them. CDR3 protein: CASSIYASWSGYTF. As DNA, the CDR3 is TGTGCCAGTAGTATTTATGCGAGCTGGTCCGGCTACACCTTC. The full variable domain, in which reference TRBV19 and TRBJ1-2 provide the parts outside the CDR3, is DGGITQSPKYLFRKEGQNVTLSCEQNLNHDAMYWYRQDPGQGLRLIYYSQIVNDFQKGDIAEGYSVSREKKESFPLTVTSAQKNPTAFYLCASSIYASWSGYTFGSGTRLTVV.

A remark on this clone: Other DNA sequences in the same sample also yield this CDR3. The J gene is TRBJ2-5, the V gene TRBV5-6, with 8 bases aligning to TRBD2. With 1 base clipped from V and 3 bases from J, the junction kept 5 bases outside the gene matches. The germline V gene has CDR1 SGHDT and CDR2 YYEEEE. The CDR3 sequence is 15 residues long. The CDR3 nucleotides read TGTGCCAGCAGCTTGCCGGGAGGGCGGGAAGAGACCCAGTACTTC. Translated, it gives CASSLPGGREETQYF.

The chain is built from TRBV7-6 and TRBJ1-5; no clear D. Deletions cut 5 bases from V and 0 bases from J, with 17 bases between. The CDR3 totals 17 residues. Germline values: CDR1 SGHVS, CDR2 FNYEAQ. CDR3 DNA sequence: TGTGCCAGCAGCGTTGGAGGAAAGGCTTATAGCAATCAGCCCCAGCATTTT. It specifies CASSVGGKAYSNQPQHF. Full variable domain (remainder filled in from reference TRBV7-6 and TRBJ1-5): GAGVSQSPRYKVTKRGQDVALRCDPISGHVSLYWYRQALGQGPEFLTYFNYEAQQDKSGLPNDRFSAERPEGSISTLTIQRTEQRDSAMYRCASSVGGKAYSNQPQHFGDGTRLSIL.

This clone was picked up many times. Other DNA sequences in the same sample also yield this CDR3. The chain recombines TRBV11-2 with TRBJ2-7; possibly TRBD2 for D (6 bases). CDR3 length: 15 residues. Trimming removed 3 bases at V and 1 base at J, with 13 bases between. Germline CDR1 is SGHAT and CDR2 is FQNNGV. The CDR3 here is CASSFGGAGSYEQYF. In DNA, the CDR3 is TGTGCCAGCAGCTTTGGAGGGGCGGGGTCCTACGAGCAGTACTTC.

CDR3 nucleotides: TGCAGCGTTGAAGAAGGAGCCCGGGGGTATGGCTACACCTTC. Protein sequence: CSVEEGARGYGYTF. The V gene is TRBV29-1, the J gene TRBJ1-2; D may be TRBD1 (5 bases). Germline-derived CDR1 and CDR2 are SQVTM and ANQGSEA. The germline V and J ends were trimmed by 0 bases and 5 bases, with 13 bases remaining between them. The CDR3 covers 14 residues.

There are a few counts of this clone. This chain connects TRBV5-4 to TRBJ2-7; D ambiguous. Germline V gene data show CDR1 as SGHNT and CDR2 as YYREEE (reference sequence). CDR3 length equals 11 residues. V lost 2 bases and J 3 bases, leaving 3 bases between the germline ends. For the CDR3, the DNA is TGTGCCAGCAGCTTTCTCTACGAGCAGTACTTC. Its protein product is CASSFLYEQYF.

V usage is TRBV7-9 and J usage is TRBJ2-5; 12 bases map to TRBD1. Trimming took 4 bases from V and 5 from J; bases not matched to a gene: 8. The CDR3 loop spans 16 amino acids. The germline V gene encodes CDR1 SEHNR and CDR2 FQNEAQ (reference sequence). Here the CDR3 reads CASSSRDRGRRETQYF. In DNA form, the CDR3 reads TGTGCCAGCAGCTCCCGGGACAGGGGGCGCAGGGAGACCCAGTACTTC.

This clone was detected a few times. The V and J genes are TRBV5-1 and TRBJ1-1; no clear D. Germline V gene data show CDR1 as SGHRS and CDR2 as YFSETQ. CDR3 length equals 11 residues. V was pared by 7 bases and J by 3 bases, with 7 bases between. CDR3 amino acids: CASRTDTEAFF. The CDR3 bases are TGCGCCAGCCGGACGGACACTGAAGCTTTCTTT. The full variable domain, completed using reference TRBV5-1 and TRBJ1-1, is KAGVTQTPRYLIKTRGQQVTLSCSPISGHRSVSWYQQTPGQGLQFLFEYFSETQRNKGNFPGRFSGRQFSNSRSEMNVSTLELGDSALYLCASRTDTEAFFGQGTRLTVV.

On this clone itself: Within the sample, other DNA sequences also encode this same CDR3. V usage is TRBV23-1 and J usage is TRBJ2-1; 7 bases align to TRBD2. TRBV23-1 belongs to the ORF category, with a function that is uncertain. Losses at the gene ends were 10 bases for V and 6 bases for J; bases not matched to a gene: 18. This CDR3 has 16 amino acids. The CDR3 loop reads CATIGPSGQGSNEQFF. CDR3 DNA sequence: TGCGCCACCATAGGACCTAGCGGACAAGGATCCAATGAGCAGTTCTTC.

The chain joins TRBV28 to TRBJ2-7, with 10 nucleotides matching TRBD2. The V segment lost 5 bases and the J segment 4 bases; nucleotides outside the gene matches: 5. CDR1 and CDR2 from the germline V gene are MDHEN and SYDVKM. This CDR3 spans 14 amino acids. The CDR3 sequence is CASSGASGSYEQYF. The CDR3 coding sequence is TGTGCCAGCAGTGGGGCTAGCGGGAGTTACGAGCAGTACTTC.